Included here is one TCR beta chain sequence, with context. Its antigen is as yet unknown. The CDR3 has 16 amino acids. With 4 bases clipped from V and 2 bases from J, the junction kept 7 bases outside the gene matches. Germline lookup yields CDR1 SGHDN and CDR2 FVKESK. It was with a sample-barcoded 5' primer and a J-beta primer mix that a second PCR of roughly 7 to 11 cycles was run. A tag from a template-switch adaptor with 12 random nucleotides marked each cDNA molecule. TCRdb re-called the 5' RACE reads with MiXCR, one entry per CDR3 protein. This table has more than 700,000 distinct CDR3 sequences, about 55% appearing once. This entry belongs to a study of blood T cells in healthy people across ages. General study findings and limits: Diversity of TCR beta per million T cells declined in a roughly linear way with age. Naive T cell percentage and TCR beta diversity correlated strongly. The lack of PBMC sorting stopped any conclusive naive versus antigen-experienced comparison.

Sequencing was performed on blood. The TCR comes from an elderly man in good health. This chain connects TRBV14 to TRBJ2-7, with TRBD2 identical over 11 bases. This CDR3 reads CASSRVSGRATYEQYF. The CDR3 DNA reads TGTGCCAGCAGCCGAGTTAGCGGGAGGGCCACCTACGAGCAGTACTTC.